The source of this TCR beta chain is a study of PD-L1 blockade in urothelial cancer. TCRdb's copy holds only in-frame clones and misses some; the assay was immunoSEQ multiplex PCR. Of more than 45,000 clones in the sample, 75% to 90% were seen once. Germline V lookup: CDR1 SGHRS, CDR2 YFSETQ. V lost 3 bases, J lost 3 bases, and 2 bases stayed unmatched. CDR3 size: 14 residues. The V gene is TRBV5-1, the J gene TRBJ2-7, with 11 bases matching TRBD2. The sample here was PBMCs, taken around atezolizumab (anti-PD-L1) treatment. The TCR comes from a man aged 55 to 69 with urothelial cancer. The CDR3 nucleotides read TGCGCCAGCAGCTCGGGGACTAGCGGCTACGAGCAGTACTTC. Translation: CASSSGTSGYEQYF.